Presented here are 27 T cell receptor beta chains from one specimen sequenced in a study of liver allograft versus peripheral blood T cells. Study-wide background: The authors compared T cell receptor repertoires in transplanted livers with recipients' peripheral blood repertoires.

MiXCR, run by TCRdb on the reads, gives a single entry per CDR3 protein. The data contain about 13,000 distinct CDR3 sequences, less than 20% of them seen just once; the ten biggest clones take up 1.5% to 2.5%. These receptors all stem from a human patient who had a liver transplant. Some T cells may originate from the graft donor.

The V gene is TRBV12-3 or TRBV12-4, the J gene TRBJ1-5, with 9 nucleotides matching TRBD1. The CDR3 covers 13 residues. V dropped 3 bases and J dropped 6; count of bases not matched to a gene: 0. CDR3 DNA: TGTGCCAGCAGTTTGACAGGGGGTCAGCCCCAGCATTTT. Its translation: CASSLTGGQPQHF.

The sample holds a few counts of this clonotype. This chain uses TRBV12-3 or TRBV12-4 with TRBJ2-1, with TRBD2 matching 10 bases. The CDR3 is made up of 17 amino acids. With V trimmed by 3 bases and J by 0 bases, 5 bases remained unmatched. CDR3 DNA sequence: TGTGCCAGCAGTTTTCTAAGGACTAGCGGCTCCTACAATGAGCAGTTCTTC. Protein: CASSFLRTSGSYNEQFF.

This clonotype is medium-sized by share. The V gene is TRBV15, the J gene TRBJ2-7; 9 nucleotides agree with TRBD1. Per the germline V gene, CDR1 is LNHNV and CDR2 is YYDKDF (reference sequence). V lost 0 bases to trimming and J lost 0 bases; unmatched junction nucleotides: 0. This CDR3 comprises 15 residues. This chain's CDR3 is CATSRETGGSYEQYF. In DNA, the CDR3 is TGTGCCACCAGCAGAGAGACAGGGGGCTCCTACGAGCAGTACTTC.

This clonotype was counted many times. The chain combines TRBV29-1 with TRBJ2-7; TRBD1 is a possible D gene (5 bases). Germline V gene data show CDR1 as SQVTM and CDR2 as ANQGSEA. There are 13 residues in the CDR3. The ends were cut back, 0 bases at V and 5 bases at J, with 11 bases in the middle. The CDR3 DNA follows: TGCAGCGTTGAAGACGGAGACAGCGACGAGCAGTACTTC. Amino acids: CSVEDGDSDEQYF.

By share of the sample, this clonotype is medium-sized. V is TRBV27 and J is TRBJ2-2; 8 bases align to TRBD2. CDR1 and CDR2 (germline): MNHEY, SMNVEV (reference sequence). J gave up 5 bases and V 1 base, and 6 bases lay outside the gene matches. The CDR3 is 16 amino acids. The CDR3 is CASSLLSGRRTGELFF. DNA of the CDR3: TGTGCCAGCAGTTTATTGAGCGGGAGACGGACCGGGGAGCTGTTTTTT.

This clonotype turned up a few times. This rearrangement joins TRBV12-3 or TRBV12-4 to TRBJ2-7; 11 bases map to TRBD2. J gave up 5 bases and V 2 bases, and 5 bases lay outside the gene matches. The CDR3 totals 15 residues. The CDR3 DNA sequence: TGTGCCAGCAGTTTAATCTTAGCGGGAGGGAACGAGCAGTACTTC. Its translation is CASSLILAGGNEQYF.

In its sample, this clonotype is medium-sized. V usage is TRBV19 and J usage is TRBJ2-6, with D maybe TRBD1 (5 bases). V was pared by 4 bases and J by 2 bases, with 15 bases between. Germline CDR1 is LNHDA and CDR2 is SQIVND (reference sequence). This CDR3 is built from 17 residues. The CDR3 DNA reads TGTGCCAGTAGTACGTTGCTTATAGGGGCTGGGGCCAACGTCCTGACTTTC. This sequence encodes CASSTLLIGAGANVLTF. Variable domain in full (rest from reference TRBV19 and TRBJ2-6): DGGITQSPKYLFRKEGQNVTLSCEQNLNHDAMYWYRQDPGQGLRLIYYSQIVNDFQKGDIAEGYSVSREKKESFPLTVTSAQKNPTAFYLCASSTLLIGAGANVLTFGAGSRLTVL.

This clonotype was observed a few times. V and J are TRBV7-2 and TRBJ2-7; 9 bases match TRBD1. CDR1 is SGHTA and CDR2 is FQGNSA in the germline V gene. CDR3 length: 14 amino acids. V was clipped by 5 bases and J by 3 bases; unmatched bases: 5. This chain's CDR3 is CASSQGQGIYEQYF. The DNA for the CDR3 is TGTGCCAGCAGCCAAGGACAGGGGATCTACGAGCAGTACTTC.

This clonotype was found a few times. V gene TRBV30 combines with J gene TRBJ2-2; a possible D gene is TRBD1 (5 bases). V was shortened by 3 bases and J by 12 bases, with 11 bases between the two germline ends. Germline CDR1 and CDR2: GTSNPN and SVGIG (reference sequence). The CDR3 extends over 11 amino acids. CDR3 in amino acids: CAWRGPGKLFF. The CDR3 DNA sequence: TGTGCCTGGAGAGGGCCAGGGAAGCTGTTTTTT. Combining the CDR3 with reference TRBV30 and TRBJ2-2 gives the whole variable domain SQTIHQWPATLVQPVGSPLSLECTVEGTSNPNLYWYRQAAGRGLQLLFYSVGIGQISSEVPQNLSASRPQDRQFILSSKKLLLSDSGFYLCAWRGPGKLFFGEGSRLTVL.

The rearrangement links TRBV9 to TRBJ2-5; 7 bases fit TRBD2. CDR1 and CDR2 (germline): SGDLS, YYNGEE. The CDR3 sequence is 14 residues long. J lost 5 bases, V lost 2 bases, and 6 bases had no gene match. This CDR3 reads CASSVGGNRETQYF. The CDR3 nucleotides are TGTGCCAGCAGCGTGGGAGGGAACCGGGAGACCCAGTACTTC.

This clonotype was counted ten times or more. This chain links TRBV15 with TRBJ2-2; TRBD1 agrees at 8 bases. There are 16 residues in the CDR3. Losses at the gene ends were 1 base for V and 2 bases for J; bases not matched to a gene: 3. From germline, CDR1 is LNHNV and CDR2 YYDKDF (reference sequence). The CDR3 coding sequence is TGTGCCACCAGCAGAGCAGGGACAGGCAACACCGGGGAGCTGTTTTTT. As protein: CATSRAGTGNTGELFF.

This clonotype was observed a single time. A clone one base away is much larger, so this may be a read error. The rearrangement uses TRBV28 and TRBJ1-5; possibly TRBD1 for D (6 bases). The CDR3 extends over 15 amino acids. CDR1 and CDR2 (germline): MDHEN, SYDVKM. CDR3 region: CASSPGRGGNQPKHF. In DNA, the CDR3 is TGTGCCAGCAGTCCTGGTAGGGGGGGCAATCAGCCCAAGCATTTT.

By proportion, this clonotype is medium-sized. V usage is TRBV19 and J usage is TRBJ2-6; D is uncertain. Germline loops: CDR1 LNHDA, CDR2 SQIVND (reference sequence). The V and J ends lost 5 bases and 0 bases respectively, with 14 bases between them. This CDR3 contains 17 residues. The CDR3 is CASSRPLLTSGANVLTF. In nucleotides, the CDR3 is TGTGCCAGTAGTCGGCCGCTACTTACCTCTGGGGCCAACGTCCTGACTTTC.

By share, this clonotype ranks as medium-sized (0.01 to 0.1%). The chain couples TRBV18 to TRBJ2-7; D might be TRBD2 (6 bases). Trimming stripped 4 bases from V and 3 bases from J, with 16 bases between. Germline V lookup: CDR1 KGHSH, CDR2 LQKENI. The CDR3 runs 15 residues. The CDR3 bases are TGTGCCAGCTCACGCGCTGGGCAGGGAGGCTACGAGCAGTACTTC. Translated: CASSRAGQGGYEQYF.

This clonotype was picked up a small number of times. V gene TRBV30 combines with J gene TRBJ2-5; D is unclear. V was shortened by 2 bases and J by 4 bases, with 14 bases between the two germline ends. The CDR3 contains 14 residues. Germline loops: CDR1 GTSNPN, CDR2 SVGIG (reference sequence). CDR3 sequence (DNA): TGTGCCTGGAGTCGGAACAGTGCCTTAGAGACCCAGTACTTC. This sequence encodes CAWSRNSALETQYF.

This clonotype was seen a single time. A single base separates this from a much larger clone, so it may be a read error. The V call is TRBV19, the J call TRBJ2-1; no reliable D call. Germline V lookup: CDR1 LNHDA, CDR2 SQIVND (reference sequence). The V end lost 8 bases, the J end lost 0 bases, and 8 bases lay between the germline ends. The CDR3 extends over 13 amino acids. The CDR3, as DNA: TGTGCCAGTGGTCCTCGCTCCTACAATGAGCAGTTCTTC. Translation: CASGPRSYNEQFF. Using reference TRBV19 and TRBJ2-1 for the parts outside the CDR3, the full variable domain is DGGITQSPKYLFRKEGQNVTLSCEQNLNHDAMYWYRQDPGQGLRLIYYSQIVNDFQKGDIAEGYSVSREKKESFPLTVTSAQKNPTAFYLCASGPRSYNEQFFGPGTRLTVL.

By sample share, this clonotype is medium-sized. The chain recombines TRBV7-2 with TRBJ1-4; 8 nucleotides align to TRBD1. Germline V gene sequence: CDR1 SGHTA, CDR2 FQGNSA. Losses at the gene ends were 5 bases for V and 8 bases for J; bases not matched to a gene: 13. CDR3 length equals 16 residues. This CDR3 is CASSPTSGQAAEKLFF. CDR3 DNA sequence: TGTGCCAGCAGCCCTACTTCGGGACAGGCCGCGGAAAAACTGTTTTTT.

This clonotype ranks as medium-sized. The chain combines TRBV6-5 with TRBJ1-2, with a tentative D call TRBD1 (6 bases). V was clipped by 2 bases and J by 1 base, with 14 bases between them. CDR3 size: 16 residues. The germline V gene has CDR1 MNHEY and CDR2 SVGAGI. CDR3 loop: CASSYAARQVNYGYTF. The CDR3 DNA is TGTGCCAGCAGTTACGCAGCCCGACAGGTTAACTATGGCTACACCTTC.

The gene calls are TRBV9 and TRBJ2-2; D is ambiguous. Trimming took 5 bases from V and 6 from J, leaving 14 bases between them. CDR3 length: 14 residues. CDR1 and CDR2 from the germline V gene are SGDLS and YYNGEE. CDR3 coding DNA: TGTGCCAGCAGTCCGGACCTATCGCCCGGGGAGCTGTTTTTT. Translated: CASSPDLSPGELFF. The variable domain in full, completed from reference TRBV9 and TRBJ2-2, reads DSGVTQTPKHLITATGQRVTLRCSPRSGDLSVYWYQQSLDQGLQFLIQYYNGEERAKGNILERFSAQQFPDLHSELNLSSLELGDSALYFCASSPDLSPGELFFGEGSRLTVL.

This clonotype was recorded at least ten times. This chain links TRBV27 with TRBJ2-7; a possible D gene is TRBD1 (5 bases). Trimming stripped 0 bases from V and 1 base from J, with 7 bases between. This CDR3 is built from 14 residues. Germline CDR1 MNHEY, CDR2 SMNVEV (reference sequence). CDR3: CASSLSGRSYEQYF. In DNA, the CDR3 is TGTGCCAGCAGTTTATCGGGGCGGTCCTACGAGCAGTACTTC.

The J gene is TRBJ1-3, the V gene TRBV5-6, with D uncertain. The CDR3 consists of 14 residues. V was shortened by 2 bases and J by 0 bases, with 6 bases between the two germline ends. CDR1 and CDR2 (germline): SGHDT, YYEEEE. The CDR3 bases are TGTGCCAGCAGCTTTAAATTCTCTGGAAACACCATATATTTT. Translated: CASSFKFSGNTIYF.

About this clonotype: This sequence may be a read error, since a much larger clone differs from it by one base. The genes are TRBV20-1 and TRBJ1-4; weak D call: TRBD1 (6 bases). The germline CDR1 and CDR2 sequences are DFQATT and SNEGSKA (reference sequence). There are 14 residues in the CDR3. V was clipped by 3 bases and J by 8 bases, with 16 bases between them. The CDR3 DNA follows: TGCAGTGCTAGGATTGGAGGGGGTGGAGAAAAACTGTTTTTT. Translation: CSARIGGGGEKLFF.

This clonotype was seen more than once but under ten times. This sequence joins TRBV20-1 and TRBJ1-3; no reliable D call. The CDR3 is 13 residues long. V was trimmed by 0 bases and J by 4 bases, leaving 7 bases between them. Germline V gene lookup returns CDR1 DFQATT and CDR2 SNEGSKA (reference sequence). The CDR3 loop reads CSARDRPGNTIYF. Here the CDR3 DNA reads TGCAGTGCTAGAGATCGGCCCGGAAACACCATATATTTT.

The chain is built from TRBV12-3 or TRBV12-4 and TRBJ1-3, with D uncertain. This CDR3 is built from 14 residues. V lost 4 bases and J 0 bases, leaving 7 bases between the germline ends. The DNA of the CDR3 is TGTGCCAGCAGTTCCCTAGGCTCTGGAAACACCATATATTTT. Protein: CASSSLGSGNTIYF.

By proportion, this clonotype is medium-sized. The chain couples TRBV7-2 to TRBJ2-6; no reliable D call. The germline CDR1 and CDR2 sequences are SGHTA and FQGNSA. The CDR3 sequence is 15 residues long. The germline V and J ends were trimmed by 4 bases and 0 bases, with 7 bases remaining between them. CDR3: CASSSGSSGANVLTF. CDR3 nucleotides: TGTGCCAGCAGCTCAGGTAGCTCTGGGGCCAACGTCCTGACTTTC. Together with reference TRBV7-2 and TRBJ2-6, the CDR3 gives the full variable domain: GAGVSQSPSNKVTEKGKDVELRCDPISGHTALYWYRQSLGQGLEFLIYFQGNSAPDKSGLPSDRFSAERTGGSVSTLTIQRTQQEDSAVYLCASSSGSSGANVLTFGAGSRLTVL.

This chain connects TRBV12-3 or TRBV12-4 to TRBJ1-1; no definite D call. The V gene lost 2 bases and the J gene lost 0 bases, with 13 bases spanning the gap. The CDR3 runs 16 residues. This chain's CDR3 is CASSLRWGGMNTEAFF. CDR3 sequence (DNA): TGTGCCAGCAGTTTAAGGTGGGGAGGGATGAACACTGAAGCTTTCTTT.

By sample share, this clonotype is medium-sized. This rearrangement joins TRBV6-1 to TRBJ2-7; D is undetermined. CDR1 MNHNS and CDR2 SASEGT come from the germline V gene. CDR3 length: 14 residues. V was trimmed by 7 bases and J by 2 bases, leaving 15 bases between them. The CDR3 is CASKPAGWAYEQYF. The CDR3 coding sequence is TGTGCCAGCAAGCCCGCTGGGTGGGCCTACGAGCAGTACTTC.